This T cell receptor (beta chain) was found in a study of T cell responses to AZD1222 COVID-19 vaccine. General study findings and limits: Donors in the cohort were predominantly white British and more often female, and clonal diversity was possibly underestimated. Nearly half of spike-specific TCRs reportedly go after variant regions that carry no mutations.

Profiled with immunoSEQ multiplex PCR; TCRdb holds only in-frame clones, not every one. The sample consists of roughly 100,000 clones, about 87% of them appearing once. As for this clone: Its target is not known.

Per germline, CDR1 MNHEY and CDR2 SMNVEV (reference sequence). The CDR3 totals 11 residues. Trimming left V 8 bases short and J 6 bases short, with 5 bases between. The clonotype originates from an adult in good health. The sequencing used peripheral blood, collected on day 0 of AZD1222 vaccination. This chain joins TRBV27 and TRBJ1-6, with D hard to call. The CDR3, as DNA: TGTGCCAGCGGAATTAATTCACCCCTCCACTTT. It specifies CASGINSPLHF.